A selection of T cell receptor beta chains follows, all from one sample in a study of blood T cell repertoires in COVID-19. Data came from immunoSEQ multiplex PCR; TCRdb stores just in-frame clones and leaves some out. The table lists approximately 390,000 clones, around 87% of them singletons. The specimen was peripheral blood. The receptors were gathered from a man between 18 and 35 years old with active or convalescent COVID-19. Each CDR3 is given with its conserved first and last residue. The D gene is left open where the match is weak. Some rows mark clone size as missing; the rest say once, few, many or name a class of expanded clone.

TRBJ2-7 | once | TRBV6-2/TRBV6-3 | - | TGTGCCAGCAGTCAACACTCCTACGAGCAGTACTTC | CASSQHSYEQYF
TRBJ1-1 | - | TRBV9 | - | TGTGCCAGCACCCCGACAGTGACCCCCACTGAAGCTTTCTTT | CASTPTVTPTEAFF
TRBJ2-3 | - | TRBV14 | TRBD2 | TGTGCCAGCAGCATAGCGGGAGGGCCAGATACGCAGTATTTT | CASSIAGGPDTQYF
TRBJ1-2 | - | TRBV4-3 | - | TGCGCCAGCAGCCAACAGCGGGGAACCTATGGCTACACCTTC | CASSQQRGTYGYTF
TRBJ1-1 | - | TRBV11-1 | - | TGTGCCAGCAGCTTCAGGGGGAACACTGAAGCTTTCTTT | CASSFRGNTEAFF
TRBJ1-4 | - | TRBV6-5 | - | TGTGCCAGCAGTTACGACAGACCAAATGAAAAACTGTTTTTT | CASSYDRPNEKLFF
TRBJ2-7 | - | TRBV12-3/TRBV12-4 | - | TGTGCCAGCACGACGGACATAGCCTACGAGCAGTACTTC | CASTTDIAYEQYF
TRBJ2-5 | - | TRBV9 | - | TGTGCCAGCAGCGTTTTGGACAGCCAAGAGACCCAGTACTTC | CASSVLDSQETQYF
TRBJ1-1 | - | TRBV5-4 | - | TGTGCCAGCAGCTTGCCAATGACAGTGAACACTGAAGCTTTCTTT | CASSLPMTVNTEAFF
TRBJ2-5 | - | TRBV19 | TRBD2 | TGTGCCAGTAGTATTACCGGGACTAGCGGAGCCTCGGCCCAGTACTTC | CASSITGTSGASAQYF
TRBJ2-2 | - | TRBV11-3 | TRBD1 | TGTGCCAGCAGCTCGTGGGGGACAGGGCCCGGGGAGCTGTTTTTT | CASSSWGTGPGELFF
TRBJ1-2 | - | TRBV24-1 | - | TGTGCCACCAGTGATCAGAATGTGGGCTACACCTTC | CATSDQNVGYTF
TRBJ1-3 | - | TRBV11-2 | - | TGTGCCAGCAGCCAGGGGTGGGGATTGGGAGGAAACACCATATATTTT | CASSQGWGLGGNTIYF
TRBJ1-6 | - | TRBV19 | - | TGTGCCAGTAGTACCTCGAGACGGGGTAATGGATCACCCCTCCACTTT | CASSTSRRGNGSPLHF
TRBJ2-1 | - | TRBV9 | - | TGTGCCAGCAGCGTAGCTGGAGCTGCCGCCCATGAGCAGTTCTTC | CASSVAGAAAHEQFF
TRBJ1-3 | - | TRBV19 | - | TGTGCCAGTAGTTGGAGTTCACTAATGGGAAACACCATATATTTT | CASSWSSLMGNTIYF
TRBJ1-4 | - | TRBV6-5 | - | TGTGCCAGCAGTTACTCGATTAGTAATGAAAAACTGTTTTTT | CASSYSISNEKLFF
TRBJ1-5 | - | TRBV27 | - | TGTGCCAGCAGTTTAAACGGGCAGCCCCAGCATTTT | CASSLNGQPQHF
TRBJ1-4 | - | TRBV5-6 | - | TGTGCCAGCAGCTTGCGGGAAGATCCTGTTTATGAAAAACTGTTTTTT | CASSLREDPVYEKLFF
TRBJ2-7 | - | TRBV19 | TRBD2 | TGTGCCAGTACTCCCGGGACTAGCGGGAGCTACGAGCAGTACTTC | CASTPGTSGSYEQYF
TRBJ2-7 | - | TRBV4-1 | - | TGCGCCAGCAGCCGGGGGGTCTCCTACGAGCAGTACTTC | CASSRGVSYEQYF
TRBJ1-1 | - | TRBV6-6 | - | TGTGCCACCTTAGCCCAGGGGAAAGCTTTCTTT | CATLAQGKAFF
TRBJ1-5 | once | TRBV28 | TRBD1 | TGTGCCAGCAGCCCTGGACAGGTGGGCAATCAGCCCCAGCATTTT | CASSPGQVGNQPQHF
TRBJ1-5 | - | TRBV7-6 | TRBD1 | TGTACTTACGGAATCTGGACAGGGGAAGGCAATCAGCCCCAGCATTTT | CTYGIWTGEGNQPQHF
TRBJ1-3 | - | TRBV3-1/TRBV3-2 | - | TGTGCCAGCAGCCAAGTTGCGGGGGCTGGAAACACCATATATTTT | CASSQVAGAGNTIYF
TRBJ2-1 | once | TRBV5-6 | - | TGTGCCAGCAGCTTGGCGTCGCGAAGGAGAAGAAACAATGAGCAGTTCTTC | CASSLASRRRRNNEQFF
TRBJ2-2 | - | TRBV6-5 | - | TGTGCCAGCACGAGAAGGAACACCGGGGAGCTGTTTTTT | CASTRRNTGELFF